The 8 T cell receptor beta chains below come from one sample, sequenced in a study of synovial regulatory T cells in juvenile arthritis. Sequencing was performed with immunoSEQ multiplex PCR; in TCRdb, only in-frame clones are kept and a portion is missing. The sample table includes around 10,000 clones. The sample taken for sequencing was Treg cells from blood. As for subset: remaining (HLA-DR-negative) circulating blood Treg cells. The receptor source for this set is a donor younger than 30 with juvenile idiopathic arthritis.

The chain links TRBV19 to TRBJ2-1; the TCRdb D gene call, TRBD1, has no DNA to confirm it. CDR3 length: 14 residues. The DNA is not on file. Germline V gene data show CDR1 as LNHDA and CDR2 as SQIVND (reference sequence). The CDR3 sequence is CASSPQAASGEQFF.

The rearrangement links TRBV10-3 to TRBJ2-1; as DNA is missing, the TRBD1 call by TCRdb cannot be tested. In germline, CDR1 is ENHRY, CDR2 SYGVKD. The CDR3 is 17 residues long. No DNA is recorded. The CDR3 reads CAISGGTGTGTYNEQFF.

The chain combines TRBV4-2 with TRBJ2-7; TCRdb proposes TRBD1, but this gene call is untestable without DNA. The CDR3 is 16 amino acids. Only the protein is available. The germline V gene encodes CDR1 LGHNA and CDR2 YNFKEQ. CDR3 loop: CASSQAAGISSYEQYF.

The rearrangement joins TRBV4-3 to TRBJ2-3; without DNA, the TCRdb call of TRBD2 cannot be checked. This CDR3 has 13 amino acids. Nucleotide data are not available. Per the germline V gene, CDR1 is LGHNA and CDR2 is YSLEER. The CDR3 sequence is CASSQDPGPTQYF.

The rearrangement links TRBV6-6 to TRBJ1-6; lacking DNA, the TRBD1 call made by TCRdb goes unchecked. The CDR3 sequence is 16 residues long. A DNA sequence was not provided. The germline gives CDR1 MNHNY, CDR2 SVGAGI (reference sequence). CDR3 sequence: CASSYSGQPHNSPLHF.

The V call is TRBV2, the J call TRBJ1-1. The CDR3 extends over 15 amino acids. No nucleotide data were recorded. Germline CDR1 is SNHLY and CDR2 is FYNNEI. The CDR3 spells CASSEGSGSNTEAFF.

The V gene is TRBV4-1, the J gene TRBJ2-2; the D call of TRBD2 rests on TCRdb alone, since no DNA is present to check it. CDR3 length equals 15 residues. Only the protein is on record. CDR1 is MGHRA, CDR2 YSYEKL, per germline. The chain's CDR3 is CASSQDPSGGGVLFF.

This chain links TRBV5-1 with TRBJ1-3; TCRdb's D call of TRBD1 is untestable without DNA. The length of the CDR3 is 16 residues. No nucleotide data were recorded. CDR1 and CDR2 (germline): SGHRS, YFSETQ. CDR3 sequence reads: CASSSRQGSSGNTIYF.